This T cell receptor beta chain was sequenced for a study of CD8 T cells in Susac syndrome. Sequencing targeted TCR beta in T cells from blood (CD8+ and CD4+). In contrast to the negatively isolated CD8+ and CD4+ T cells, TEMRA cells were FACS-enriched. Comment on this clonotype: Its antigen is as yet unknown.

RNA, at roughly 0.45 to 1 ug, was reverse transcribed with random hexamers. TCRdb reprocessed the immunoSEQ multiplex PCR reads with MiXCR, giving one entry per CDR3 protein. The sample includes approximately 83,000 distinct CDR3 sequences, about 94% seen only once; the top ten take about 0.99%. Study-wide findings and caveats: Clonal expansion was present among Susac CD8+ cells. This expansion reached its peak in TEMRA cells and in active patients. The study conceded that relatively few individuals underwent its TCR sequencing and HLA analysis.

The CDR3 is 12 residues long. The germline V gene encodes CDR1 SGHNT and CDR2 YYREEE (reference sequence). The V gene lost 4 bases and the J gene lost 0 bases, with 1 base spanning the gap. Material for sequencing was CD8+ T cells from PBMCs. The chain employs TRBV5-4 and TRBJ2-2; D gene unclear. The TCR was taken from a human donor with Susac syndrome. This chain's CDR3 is CASSTNTGELFF. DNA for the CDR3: TGTGCCAGCAGCACGAACACCGGGGAGCTGTTTTTT.